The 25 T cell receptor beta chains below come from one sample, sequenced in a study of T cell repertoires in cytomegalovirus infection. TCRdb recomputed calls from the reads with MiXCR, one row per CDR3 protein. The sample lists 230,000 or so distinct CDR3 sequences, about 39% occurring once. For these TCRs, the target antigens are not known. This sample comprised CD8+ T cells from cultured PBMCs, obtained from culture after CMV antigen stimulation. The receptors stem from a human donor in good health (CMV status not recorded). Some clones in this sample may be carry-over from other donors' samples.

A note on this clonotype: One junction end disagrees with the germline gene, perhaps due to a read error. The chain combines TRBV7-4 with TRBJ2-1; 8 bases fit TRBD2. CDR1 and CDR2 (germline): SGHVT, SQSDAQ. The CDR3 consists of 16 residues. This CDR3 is CASSPSGHFSYNDQFF. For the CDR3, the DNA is TGTGCAAGCAGTCCTAGCGGGCACTTCTCCTACAATGATCAGTTCTTC.

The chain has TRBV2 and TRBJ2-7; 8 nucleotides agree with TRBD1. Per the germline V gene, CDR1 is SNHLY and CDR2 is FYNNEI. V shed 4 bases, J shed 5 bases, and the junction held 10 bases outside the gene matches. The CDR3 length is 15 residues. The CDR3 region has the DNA TGTGCCAGCAGTGGAAACAGGGGGAACGGCCACGAGCAGTACTTC. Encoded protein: CASSGNRGNGHEQYF.

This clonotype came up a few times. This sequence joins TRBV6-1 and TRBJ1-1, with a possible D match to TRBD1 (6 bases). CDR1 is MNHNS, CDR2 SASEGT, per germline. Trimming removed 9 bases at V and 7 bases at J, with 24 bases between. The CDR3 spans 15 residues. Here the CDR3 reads CARTDPLGGEGEAFF. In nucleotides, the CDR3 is TGTGCCAGAACCGACCCTTTGGGGGGCGAGGGTGAAGCTTTCTTT.

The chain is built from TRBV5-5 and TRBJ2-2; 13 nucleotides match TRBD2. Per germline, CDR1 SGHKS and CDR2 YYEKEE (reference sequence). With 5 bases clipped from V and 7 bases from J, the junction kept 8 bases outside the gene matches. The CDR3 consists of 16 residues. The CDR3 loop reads CASSPGLAGDNGELFF. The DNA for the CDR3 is TGTGCCAGCAGTCCTGGACTAGCGGGAGACAACGGGGAGCTGTTTTTT.

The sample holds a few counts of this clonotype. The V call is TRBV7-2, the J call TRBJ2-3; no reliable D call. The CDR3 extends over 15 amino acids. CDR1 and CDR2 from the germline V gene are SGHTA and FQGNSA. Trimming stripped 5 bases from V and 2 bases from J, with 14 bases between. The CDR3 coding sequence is TGTGCCAGCAGCCTAATGGGCTCAGACACAGATACGCAGTATTTT. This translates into CASSLMGSDTDTQYF.

The CDR3, as DNA: TGTGCCAGCAGTTCCCCGACGGGCTCTGGGGCCAACGTCCTGACTTTC. This translates into CASSSPTGSGANVLTF. The rearrangement uses TRBV27 and TRBJ2-6; no firm D call. From germline, CDR1 is MNHEY and CDR2 SMNVEV (reference sequence). Deletions cut 4 bases from V and 0 bases from J, with 10 bases between. CDR3 length: 16 amino acids.

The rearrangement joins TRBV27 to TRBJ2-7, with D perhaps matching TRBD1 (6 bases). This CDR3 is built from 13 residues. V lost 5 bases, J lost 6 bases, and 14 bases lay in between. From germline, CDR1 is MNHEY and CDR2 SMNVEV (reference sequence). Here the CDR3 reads CASSPHRVGEQYF. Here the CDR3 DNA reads TGTGCCAGCAGTCCACACAGGGTAGGCGAGCAGTACTTC.

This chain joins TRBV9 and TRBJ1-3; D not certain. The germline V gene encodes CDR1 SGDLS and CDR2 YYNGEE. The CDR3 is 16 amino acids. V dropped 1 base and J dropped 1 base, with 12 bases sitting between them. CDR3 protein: CASSVPSDGSGNTIYF. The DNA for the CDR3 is TGTGCCAGCAGCGTACCCTCGGACGGGTCTGGAAACACCATATATTTT.

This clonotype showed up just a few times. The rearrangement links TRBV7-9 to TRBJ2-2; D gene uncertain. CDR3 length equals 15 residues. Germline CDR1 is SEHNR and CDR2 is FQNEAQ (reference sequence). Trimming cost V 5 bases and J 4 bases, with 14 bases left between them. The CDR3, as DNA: TGTGCCAGCAGCCCCTTAGGCCCGGGCACCGGGGAGCTGTTTTTT. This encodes CASSPLGPGTGELFF.

The CDR3 bases are TGTGCCAGCAGCTCCAGTCGGGGGGCACGGTCACCCCTCCACTTT. Translating it yields CASSSSRGARSPLHF. The chain couples TRBV7-2 to TRBJ1-6; a possible D gene is TRBD1 (6 bases). Trimming shortened V by 4 bases and J by 10 bases, and 17 bases separated the two germline ends. CDR3 length equals 15 residues. Germline loops: CDR1 SGHTA, CDR2 FQGNSA.

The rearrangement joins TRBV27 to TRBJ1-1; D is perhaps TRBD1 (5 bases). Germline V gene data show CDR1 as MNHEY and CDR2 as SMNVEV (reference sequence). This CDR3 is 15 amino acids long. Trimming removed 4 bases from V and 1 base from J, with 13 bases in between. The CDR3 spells CASSSGKGGNTEAFF. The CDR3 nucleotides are TGTGCCAGCAGTTCAGGGAAAGGAGGGAACACTGAAGCTTTCTTT.

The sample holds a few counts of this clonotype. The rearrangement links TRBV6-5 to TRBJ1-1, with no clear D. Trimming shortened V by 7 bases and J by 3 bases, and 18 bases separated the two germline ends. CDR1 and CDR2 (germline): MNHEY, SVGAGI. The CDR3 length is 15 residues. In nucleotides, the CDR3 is TGTGCCAGCACATACCAAGGTGGGGTGCACACTGAAGCTTTCTTT. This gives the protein CASTYQGGVHTEAFF.

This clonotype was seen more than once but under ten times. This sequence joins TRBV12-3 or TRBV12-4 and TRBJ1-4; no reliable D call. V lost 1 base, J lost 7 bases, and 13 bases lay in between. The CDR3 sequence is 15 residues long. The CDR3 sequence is CASSLEGKDVEKLFF. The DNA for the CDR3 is TGTGCCAGCAGTTTAGAAGGGAAGGACGTTGAAAAACTGTTTTTT.

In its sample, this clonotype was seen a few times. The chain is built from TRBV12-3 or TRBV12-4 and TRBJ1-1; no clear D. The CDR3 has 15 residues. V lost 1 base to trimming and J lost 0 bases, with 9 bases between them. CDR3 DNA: TGTGCCAGCAGTTTAGAGAGACGGATGAACACTGAAGCTTTCTTT. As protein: CASSLERRMNTEAFF.

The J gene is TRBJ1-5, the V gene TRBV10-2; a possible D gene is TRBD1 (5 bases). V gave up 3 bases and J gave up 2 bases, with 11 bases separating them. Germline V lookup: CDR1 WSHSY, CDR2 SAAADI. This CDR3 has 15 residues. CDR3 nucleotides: TGCGCCAGCAGTGAACGAGGGACTGGCAATCAGCCCCAGCATTTT. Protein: CASSERGTGNQPQHF.

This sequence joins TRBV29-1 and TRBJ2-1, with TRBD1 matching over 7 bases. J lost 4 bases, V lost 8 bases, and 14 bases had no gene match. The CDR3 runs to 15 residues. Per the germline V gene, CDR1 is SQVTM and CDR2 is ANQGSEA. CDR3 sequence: CSIPDGGQLYNEQFF. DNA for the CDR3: TGCAGCATACCTGATGGGGGACAGCTATACAATGAGCAGTTCTTC.

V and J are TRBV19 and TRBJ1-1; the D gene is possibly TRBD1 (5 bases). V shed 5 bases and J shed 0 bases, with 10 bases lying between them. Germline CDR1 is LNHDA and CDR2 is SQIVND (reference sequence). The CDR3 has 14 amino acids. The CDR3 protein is CASSRRQLNTEAFF. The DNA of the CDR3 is TGTGCCAGTAGTCGGAGACAGTTGAACACTGAAGCTTTCTTT.

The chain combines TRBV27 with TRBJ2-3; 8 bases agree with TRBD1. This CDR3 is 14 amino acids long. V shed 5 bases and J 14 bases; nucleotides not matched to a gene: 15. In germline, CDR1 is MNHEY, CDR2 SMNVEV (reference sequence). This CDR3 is CASSPHTRTGQRYF. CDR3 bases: TGTGCCAGCAGTCCCCACACCCGGACAGGGCAGCGGTATTTT.

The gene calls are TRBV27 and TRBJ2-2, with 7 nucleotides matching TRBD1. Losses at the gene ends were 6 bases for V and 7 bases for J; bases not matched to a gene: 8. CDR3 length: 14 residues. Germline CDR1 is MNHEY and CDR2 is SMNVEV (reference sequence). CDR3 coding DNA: TGTGCCAGCAGCCGCACGACAGGGAACGGGGAGCTGTTTTTT. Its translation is CASSRTTGNGELFF.

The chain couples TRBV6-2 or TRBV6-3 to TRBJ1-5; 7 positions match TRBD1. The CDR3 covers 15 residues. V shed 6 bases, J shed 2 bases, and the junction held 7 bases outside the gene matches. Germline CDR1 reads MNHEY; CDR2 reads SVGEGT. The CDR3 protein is CASRPTGVRNQPQHF. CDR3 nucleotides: TGTGCCAGCAGGCCAACAGGGGTCCGCAATCAGCCCCAGCATTTT.

The CDR3: CASRDSLSSYEQYF. CDR3 bases: TGCGCCAGCAGGGACAGTCTTAGCTCCTACGAGCAGTACTTC. This chain links TRBV10-2 with TRBJ2-7; possibly TRBD1 for D (6 bases). Germline assignment: CDR1 WSHSY and CDR2 SAAADI. The V end lost 6 bases, the J end lost 0 bases, and 12 bases lay between the germline ends. CDR3 size: 14 residues.

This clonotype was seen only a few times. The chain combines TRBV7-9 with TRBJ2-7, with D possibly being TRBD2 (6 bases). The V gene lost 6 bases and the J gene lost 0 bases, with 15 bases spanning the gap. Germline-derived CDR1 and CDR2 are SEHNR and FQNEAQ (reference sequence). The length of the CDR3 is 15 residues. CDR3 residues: CASSSGTSSSYEQYF. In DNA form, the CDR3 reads TGTGCCAGCAGTTCCGGGACTTCGAGCTCCTACGAGCAGTACTTC.

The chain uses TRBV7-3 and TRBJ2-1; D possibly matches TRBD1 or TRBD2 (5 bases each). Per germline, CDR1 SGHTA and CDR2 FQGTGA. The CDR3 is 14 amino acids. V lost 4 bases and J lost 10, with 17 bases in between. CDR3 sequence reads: CASSSIGGGNEQFF. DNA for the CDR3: TGTGCCAGCAGCTCAATAGGTGGGGGAAACGAGCAGTTCTTC.

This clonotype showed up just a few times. The CDR3 nucleotides read TGTGCCAGCAGTGATATGAGACTAGAAATCGACAATGAGCAGTTCTTC. Amino acid sequence: CASSDMRLEIDNEQFF. The V gene is TRBV2, the J gene TRBJ2-1; tentative D call: TRBD2 (6 bases). Trimming left V 3 bases short and J 5 bases short, with 17 bases between. Germline V gene sequence: CDR1 SNHLY, CDR2 FYNNEI. The CDR3 totals 16 residues.

The CDR3 protein is CATTPGGSGGSNTGELFF. The CDR3 DNA follows: TGTGCCACCACCCCCGGCGGTAGCGGGGGGTCGAACACCGGGGAGCTGTTTTTT. The rearrangement links TRBV24-1 to TRBJ2-2; TRBD2 agrees at 10 bases. This CDR3 is built from 18 residues. Trimming cost V 8 bases and J 0 bases; bases outside gene matches: 11. Germline loops: CDR1 KGHDR, CDR2 SFDVKD.